A selection of T cell receptor beta chains follows, all from one sample in a study of CD8 T cells in Susac syndrome. TCRdb reanalysed the immunoSEQ multiplex PCR reads using MiXCR and keeps one entry per CDR3 protein. The table shows some 160,000 distinct CDR3 sequences, with approximately 95% occurring only once. The sequencing sample was made of CD8+ T cells from PBMCs. The receptors here all came from a human donor with multiple sclerosis. Each CDR3 is given with its conserved first and last residue. D genes are given only for firm matches. Where a row states a size, it is once, few, many or the class of an expanded clone; other rows omit it.

TRBV11-2	.	TRBJ2-3	.	CASRRAPGGTDTQYF	TGTGCCAGCAGACGCGCGCCTGGGGGCACAGATACGCAGTATTTT
TRBV15	TRBD1	TRBJ1-5	.	CATSRDRFRGPGVGNQPQHF	TGTGCCACCAGCAGAGATCGTTTCAGGGGGCCAGGGGTGGGCAATCAGCCCCAGCATTTT
TRBV20-1	.	TRBJ1-1	.	CSASVEAFF	TGCAGTGCTAGCGTAGAAGCTTTCTTT
TRBV5-1	TRBD2	TRBJ2-1	.	CASSPIELAGGRNEQFF	TGCGCCAGCAGCCCCATCGAACTAGCGGGAGGCCGGAATGAGCAGTTCTTC
TRBV27	.	TRBJ1-3	.	CASSSNQRPGNTIYF	TGTGCCAGCAGTTCAAATCAAAGGCCTGGAAACACCATATATTTT
TRBV9	.	TRBJ2-1	.	CASSLQTGYNEQFF	TGTGCCAGCAGCCTTCAGACCGGCTACAATGAGCAGTTCTTC
TRBV3-1	TRBD2	TRBJ2-3	.	CASSHGTSGGPSDTQYF	TGTGCCAGCAGCCATGGGACTAGCGGGGGGCCATCAGATACGCAGTATTTT
TRBV7-9	TRBD2	TRBJ2-5	.	CASSGASSGSRETQYF	TGTGCCAGCAGCGGAGCGTCTAGCGGGAGTAGGGAGACCCAGTACTTC
TRBV28	.	TRBJ2-5	.	CASSSDEQETQYF	TGTGCCAGCAGTTCGGACGAGCAAGAGACCCAGTACTTC
TRBV14	TRBD2	TRBJ2-2	.	CASSQETLTSGSDGELFF	TGTGCCAGCAGCCAAGAGACGTTGACTAGCGGGAGTGACGGGGAGCTGTTTTTT
TRBV29-1	.	TRBJ1-1	few	CSVGGGLNTEAFF	TGCAGCGTTGGTGGGGGCCTGAACACTGAAGCTTTCTTT
TRBV7-9	TRBD1	TRBJ1-6	once	CASSDTGGPSYNSPLHF	TGTGCCAGCAGCGATACAGGGGGCCCTTCCTATAATTCACCCCTCCACTTT
TRBV27	TRBD1	TRBJ1-1	once	CASSPGTGGVEAFF	TGTGCCAGCAGTCCCGGGACAGGGGGTGTTGAAGCTTTCTTT
TRBV4-2	.	TRBJ2-7	.	CASRQGTSIQDEQYF	TGTGCCAGCAGGCAAGGAACCAGCATACAGGACGAGCAGTACTTC
TRBV9	.	TRBJ2-7	.	CASSAIAAGAEQYF	TGTGCCAGCAGCGCGATAGCGGCAGGAGCCGAGCAGTACTTC
TRBV28	.	TRBJ1-1	.	CASSFRGRTEAFF	TGTGCCAGCAGTTTTAGGGGGAGGACTGAAGCTTTCTTT
TRBV7-9	TRBD1	TRBJ2-5	.	CASSLVGQLKETQYF	TGTGCCAGCAGCTTAGTGGGACAGCTTAAAGAGACCCAGTACTTC
TRBV20-1	.	TRBJ2-5	.	CSASLLGRTQETQYF	TGCAGTGCTAGCCTTCTAGGACGTACTCAAGAGACCCAGTACTTC
TRBV11-2	.	TRBJ2-5	.	CASSLLLRETQYF	TGTGCCAGCAGCTTATTGCTTCGGGAGACCCAGTACTTC
TRBV12-3/TRBV12-4	TRBD2	TRBJ2-3	.	CASMGLAVTDTQYF	TGTGCTTCGATGGGACTAGCGGTCACAGATACGCAGTATTTT
TRBV29-1	.	TRBJ2-2	.	CSVEGPTGELFF	TGCAGCGTTGAAGGCCCTACCGGGGAGCTGTTTTTT
TRBV4-2	TRBD1	TRBJ1-2	few	CASSQVSEGALNGYTF	TGTGCCAGCAGCCAAGTATCCGAGGGGGCATTGAATGGCTACACCTTC
TRBV27	TRBD2	TRBJ2-5	few	CASSLWTSGQETQYF	TGTGCCAGCAGTTTATGGACTAGCGGACAAGAGACCCAGTACTTC
TRBV6-5	TRBD1	TRBJ2-7	.	CASSYEGQPTYEQYF	TGTGCCAGCAGTTACGAGGGACAGCCAACCTACGAGCAGTACTTC
TRBV14	TRBD1	TRBJ1-2	.	CASSQGTGQPNYGYTF	TGTGCCAGCAGCCAAGGTACGGGACAGCCTAACTATGGCTACACCTTC